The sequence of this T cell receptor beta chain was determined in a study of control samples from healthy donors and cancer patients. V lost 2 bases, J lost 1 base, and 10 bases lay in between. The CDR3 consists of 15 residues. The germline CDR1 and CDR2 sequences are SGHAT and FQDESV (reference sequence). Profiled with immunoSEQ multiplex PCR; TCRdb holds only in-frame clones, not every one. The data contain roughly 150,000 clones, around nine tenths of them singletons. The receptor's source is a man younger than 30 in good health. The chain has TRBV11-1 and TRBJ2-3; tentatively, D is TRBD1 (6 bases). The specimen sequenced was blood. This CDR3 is CASSLSRQGTDTQYF. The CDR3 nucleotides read TGTGCCAGCAGCTTATCGCGACAGGGCACAGATACGCAGTATTTT.